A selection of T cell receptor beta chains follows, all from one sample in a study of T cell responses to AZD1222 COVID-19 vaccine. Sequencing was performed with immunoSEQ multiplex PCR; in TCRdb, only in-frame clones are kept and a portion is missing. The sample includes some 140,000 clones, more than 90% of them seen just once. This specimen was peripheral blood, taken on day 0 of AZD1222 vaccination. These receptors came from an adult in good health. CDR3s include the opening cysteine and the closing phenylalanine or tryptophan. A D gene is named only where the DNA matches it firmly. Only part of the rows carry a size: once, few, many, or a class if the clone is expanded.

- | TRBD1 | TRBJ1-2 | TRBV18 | TGTGCCAGCTCTCACCGGCGGGGACAGGGGGCGCCCGGCTACACCTTC | CASSHRRGQGAPGYTF
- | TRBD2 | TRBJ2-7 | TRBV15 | TGTGCCACCAGCAGAGATCGAGCGGGAGTTTTTTACGAGCAGTACTTC | CATSRDRAGVFYEQYF
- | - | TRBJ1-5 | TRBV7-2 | TGTGCCAGCAGCCTAACATGGGGAAGAAGCAATCAGCCCCAGCATTTT | CASSLTWGRSNQPQHF
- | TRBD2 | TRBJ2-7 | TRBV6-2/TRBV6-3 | TGTGCCAGCAGTTTCGAAACTAGCGGGCGGTCCTACGAGCAGTACTTC | CASSFETSGRSYEQYF
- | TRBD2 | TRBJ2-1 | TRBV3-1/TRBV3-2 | TGTGCCAGCAGCCCCCTAGCGGGAGAGGGCTACAATGAGCAGTTCTTC | CASSPLAGEGYNEQFF
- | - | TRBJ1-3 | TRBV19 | TGTGCCACGTCGAACGACTCTGGAAACACCATATATTTT | CATSNDSGNTIYF
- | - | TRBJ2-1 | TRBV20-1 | TGCAGCGGGTCCGTCCTCCATGAGCAGTTCTTC | CSGSVLHEQFF
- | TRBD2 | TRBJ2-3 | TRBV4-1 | TGCGCCAGCAGCCCCTCTGGACTAGCGGCAGATACGCAGTATTTT | CASSPSGLAADTQYF
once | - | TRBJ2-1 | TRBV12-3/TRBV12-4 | TGTGCCAGCAGTTTAGACGGTTCCAATGAGCAGTTCTTC | CASSLDGSNEQFF
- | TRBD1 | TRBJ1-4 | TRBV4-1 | TGCGCCAGCAGCCAAAGACAGGGGCAGGTTGAAAAACTGTTTTTT | CASSQRQGQVEKLFF
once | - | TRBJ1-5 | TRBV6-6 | TGTGCCAGCAGTTACCCCAGTACGGGACTAAATCAGCCCCAGCATTTT | CASSYPSTGLNQPQHF
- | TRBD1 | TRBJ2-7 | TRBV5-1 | TGCGCCAGCAGCTGGGACAGCAACGAGCAGTACTTC | CASSWDSNEQYF
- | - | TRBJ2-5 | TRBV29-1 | TGCAGCTCCCAGGTGACGGGAGAAGAGACCCAGTACTTC | CSSQVTGEETQYF
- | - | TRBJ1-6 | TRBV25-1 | TGTGCCAGCGGTAGTCCCTCCTATAATTCACCCCTCCACTTT | CASGSPSYNSPLHF
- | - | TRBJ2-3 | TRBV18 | TGTGCCAGCTCAGCATCACCAGGCCCAGATACGCAGTATTTT | CASSASPGPDTQYF
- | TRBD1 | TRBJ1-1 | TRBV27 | TGTGCCAGCAGGTCAACAGGGGGCTTCGCTGAAGCTTTCTTT | CASRSTGGFAEAFF
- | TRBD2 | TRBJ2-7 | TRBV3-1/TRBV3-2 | TGTGCCAGCACCGCCGGGACTAGGGGACTCGAGCAGTACTTC | CASTAGTRGLEQYF
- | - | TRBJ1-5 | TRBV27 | TGTGCCACGCACCGCGGCCGGGGTAGCAATCAGCCCCAGCATTTT | CATHRGRGSNQPQHF
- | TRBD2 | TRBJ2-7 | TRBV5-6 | TGTGCCAGCAGCCCTAGCGGAGCGCACTACGAGCAGTACTTC | CASSPSGAHYEQYF
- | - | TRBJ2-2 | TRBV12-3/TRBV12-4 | TGTGCCGGCCGGGAGACCCACACCGGGGAGCTGTTTTTT | CAGRETHTGELFF
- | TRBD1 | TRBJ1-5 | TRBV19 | TGTGCCAGCACTTGGACAGGCGGCCTTGATAGCAATCAGCCCCAGCATTTT | CASTWTGGLDSNQPQHF
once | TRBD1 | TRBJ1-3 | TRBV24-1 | TGTGCCACCAGTGAACACGGGACAGGGGCCGGAAACACCATATATTTT | CATSEHGTGAGNTIYF
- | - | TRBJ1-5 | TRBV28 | TGTGCCAGCAGGGTTTGGGGTTCGGGTATAAGCAATCAGCCCCAGCATTTT | CASRVWGSGISNQPQHF
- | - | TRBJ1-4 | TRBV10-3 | TGTGCCACCCGTACCGGGGCGAGTAATGAAAAACTGTTTTTT | CATRTGASNEKLFF
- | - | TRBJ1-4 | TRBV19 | TGTGCTCAGCCCCCGACAGGCAATAGTGAAAAACTGTTTTTT | CAQPPTGNSEKLFF